Sequencing of this T cell receptor beta chain was carried out in a study of patients and donors after allogeneic stem cell transplantation (dated by TCRdb to the early 2020s). Of note for this clonotype: Its binding antigen is unknown. No base qualities exist here, and no much larger clone lies one base off it.

Library creation used RT-PCR. Sequenced on a NextSeq 550. The raw public reads went through TCRdb reprocessing: fastp at Q25, MiXCR clone calling, in-frame beta chains kept. All rows with the same CDR3 protein become a single entry with the most common DNA and genes. The sample yields roughly 940,000 distinct CDR3 sequences; about 20% were counted once. The ten largest clones represent around 5.5% of the sample. The sample was blood, either unsorted or a sorted T cell fraction (not recorded which). The sequence was collected from a human donor who was either an allogeneic HSCT recipient or a stem cell or donor lymphocyte infusion donor (not recorded which). It is not recorded whose cells these are; they may come from a transplant donor.

The encoded CDR3 is CATSTGSWIQYF. The DNA is TGTGCCACCAGCACAGGGTCGTGGATTCAGTACTTC. The chain links TRBV15 with TRBJ2-4; tentative D gene TRBD1, with 5 bases matching. The CDR3 starts with the cysteine, ends with the phenylalanine, and has 12 residues. Only CDR3 DNA remains: 36 bases, in frame from the first base. Trimming at the junction amounts to 4 bases on V and 10 bases on J, and the germline ends lie 11 bases apart. CDR1 and CDR2, looked up from the germline V gene (reference sequence), are LNHNV and YYDKDF. Beyond the CDR3, the reference TRBV15 and TRBJ2-4 genes provide the residues; the full variable domain reads: DAMVIQNPRYQVTQFGKPVTLSCSQTLNHNVMYWYQQKSSQAPKLLFHYYDKDFNNEADTPDNFQSRRPNTSFCFLDIRSPGLGDTAMYLCATSTGSWIQYFGAGTRLSVL.